Shown below are 25 T cell receptor beta chains from a single sample sequenced in a study of cytomegalovirus exposure and HLA in healthy donors. In the PCR, 60 Vbeta and 13 Jbeta primers were used. Only in-frame clones appear in the TCRdb table, and some are missing; sequencing was by immunoSEQ multiplex PCR. The sample records about 80,000 clones, around 79% being singletons. Sequencing was done on a sample of PBMCs. Receptors were obtained from a human donor in good health.

The chain carries TRBV7-8 and TRBJ2-5, with 8 bases lining up with TRBD2. With 6 bases clipped from V and 1 base from J, the junction kept 7 bases outside the gene matches. The CDR3 contains 15 residues. Per germline, CDR1 SGHVS and CDR2 FQNEAQ. The CDR3 protein is CASSPSSGSQETQYF. Written as DNA, the CDR3 is TGTGCCAGCAGTCCCTCCAGCGGGAGCCAAGAGACCCAGTACTTC.

J is TRBJ2-3 and V is TRBV27; 8 positions match TRBD1. The CDR3 runs 15 residues. V gave up 5 bases and J gave up 8 bases; unmatched junction bases: 12. Germline loops: CDR1 MNHEY, CDR2 SMNVEV (reference sequence). In DNA form, the CDR3 reads TGTGCCAGCAGTCGCGGGACAGGTCGGTTGGGTACGCAGTATTTT. This codes for CASSRGTGRLGTQYF.

The gene calls are TRBV4-2 and TRBJ1-2, with D maybe TRBD1 (6 bases). CDR3 length: 16 residues. Germline CDR1 LGHNA, CDR2 YNFKEQ. Trimming took 7 bases from V and 8 from J, leaving 26 bases between them. The DNA of the CDR3 is TGTGCCAGCACCCCCGAGGGGGGGGCGCAGGGTTACGGCTACACCTTC. It yields the protein CASTPEGGAQGYGYTF.

The chain uses TRBV29-1 and TRBJ2-5; D is uncertain. V shed 6 bases and J shed 5 bases, with 10 bases lying between them. The CDR3 has 11 residues. The germline V gene encodes CDR1 SQVTM and CDR2 ANQGSEA. Here the CDR3 reads CSVRSRETQYF. The CDR3 nucleotides read TGCAGCGTGAGGAGCCGGGAGACCCAGTACTTC.

The V gene is TRBV2, the J gene TRBJ2-3, with 7 bases identical to TRBD1. The CDR3 totals 14 residues. V shed 8 bases and J 0 bases; nucleotides not matched to a gene: 5. Germline V gene lookup returns CDR1 SNHLY and CDR2 FYNNEI. CDR3 coding DNA: TGTGCCAGCCGGGACAGCTCTAGCACAGATACGCAGTATTTT. Its translation: CASRDSSSTDTQYF.

The chain employs TRBV7-2 and TRBJ2-7, with TRBD1 as a possible D gene (5 bases). The CDR3 length is 13 residues. Germline V gene sequence: CDR1 SGHTA, CDR2 FQGNSA. V was shortened by 3 bases and J by 3 bases, with 9 bases between the two germline ends. CDR3: CASSFGRVYEQYF. For the CDR3, the DNA is TGTGCCAGCAGCTTCGGCAGGGTCTACGAGCAGTACTTC. Full variable domain (missing parts from reference TRBV7-2 and TRBJ2-7): GAGVSQSPSNKVTEKGKDVELRCDPISGHTALYWYRQSLGQGLEFLIYFQGNSAPDKSGLPSDRFSAERTGGSVSTLTIQRTQQEDSAVYLCASSFGRVYEQYFGPGTRLTVT.

This clone appeared a few times. The chain uses TRBV4-1 and TRBJ1-3; possibly TRBD1 for D (5 bases). CDR1 and CDR2 from the germline V gene are MGHRA and YSYEKL. The CDR3 is made up of 21 amino acids. Trimming cost V 0 bases and J 0 bases, with 24 bases left between them. This CDR3 is CASSQEGVGPDILRSGNTIYF. The CDR3, as DNA: TGCGCCAGCAGCCAAGAAGGAGTGGGTCCGGACATTTTACGCTCTGGAAACACCATATATTTT.

The chain employs TRBV19 and TRBJ1-5; possibly TRBD1 for D (6 bases). From germline, CDR1 is LNHDA and CDR2 SQIVND (reference sequence). The germline V and J ends were trimmed by 4 bases and 4 bases, with 17 bases remaining between them. The CDR3 is 16 amino acids. The CDR3 DNA is TGTGCCAGTAGTAAACCGACAGGTTATTTGAATCAGCCCCAGCATTTT. This encodes CASSKPTGYLNQPQHF.

The CDR3 loop is CASSQAQDTEAFF. The CDR3 DNA reads TGCGCCAGCAGCCAAGCTCAGGACACTGAAGCTTTCTTT. This chain connects TRBV4-1 to TRBJ1-1; D not resolved. Germline assignment: CDR1 MGHRA and CDR2 YSYEKL. The CDR3 totals 13 residues. V lost 1 base to trimming and J lost 3 bases, with 6 bases between them.

The rearrangement uses TRBV5-1 and TRBJ2-1; 10 bases are shared with TRBD2. Per germline, CDR1 SGHRS and CDR2 YFSETQ. The CDR3 length is 13 residues. With 4 bases clipped from V and 14 bases from J, the junction kept 9 bases outside the gene matches. For the CDR3, the DNA is TGCGCCAGCAGCAACCCGGGACTAGCGACGGAGTTCTTC. Translation: CASSNPGLATEFF.

The chain carries TRBV7-8 and TRBJ2-2, with D possibly being TRBD1 (6 bases). V was shortened by 6 bases and J by 3 bases, with 14 bases between the two germline ends. From germline, CDR1 is SGHVS and CDR2 FQNEAQ. The CDR3 totals 15 residues. The CDR3 here is CASRLSGVDTGELFF. Here the CDR3 DNA reads TGTGCCAGCAGGCTATCAGGGGTCGACACCGGGGAGCTGTTTTTT.

The chain uses TRBV25-1 and TRBJ1-3; a possible D gene is TRBD1 (6 bases). V was cut by 0 bases and J by 8 bases, with 11 bases left in between. The CDR3 has 14 residues. The germline gives CDR1 MGHDK, CDR2 SYGVNS. As DNA, the CDR3 is TGTGCCAGCAGTGAATATCGGGGGGCATACACCATATATTTT. It translates to CASSEYRGAYTIYF.

This chain links TRBV30 with TRBJ1-5, with TRBD1 identical over 10 bases. Germline CDR1 and CDR2: GTSNPN and SVGIG (reference sequence). V was clipped by 0 bases and J by 5 bases; unmatched bases: 7. CDR3 size: 16 residues. In nucleotides, the CDR3 is TGTGCCTGGAGTGTACCGACAGGGGGCCACGATCAGCCCCAGCATTTT. This encodes CAWSVPTGGHDQPQHF.

This clone was recorded a few times. The chain recombines TRBV5-6 with TRBJ2-2; D possibly corresponds to TRBD1 (5 bases). The CDR3 is 12 residues long. The V end lost 6 bases, the J end lost 6 bases, and 9 bases lay between the germline ends. Germline values: CDR1 SGHDT, CDR2 YYEEEE. CDR3 amino acids: CASKGVAGELFF. The CDR3 DNA reads TGTGCCAGCAAAGGGGTAGCCGGGGAGCTGTTTTTT. The full variable domain, with the rest looked up from reference TRBV5-6 and TRBJ2-2, is DAGVTQSPTHLIKTRGQQVTLRCSPKSGHDTVSWYQQALGQGPQFIFQYYEEEERQRGNFPDRFSGHQFPNYSSELNVNALLLGDSALYLCASKGVAGELFFGEGSRLTVL.

The chain carries TRBV29-1 and TRBJ2-7; TRBD1 is a possible D gene (6 bases). In germline, CDR1 is SQVTM, CDR2 ANQGSEA. This CDR3 comprises 13 residues. Deletions cut 6 bases from V and 0 bases from J, with 12 bases between. In DNA, the CDR3 is TGCAGCGTCGAGGGGGAATTCTCCTACGAGCAGTACTTC. Protein sequence: CSVEGEFSYEQYF.

V usage is TRBV7-2 and J usage is TRBJ2-3; 9 nucleotides line up with TRBD1. CDR1 and CDR2 from the germline V gene are SGHTA and FQGNSA. The CDR3 spans 16 residues. The trim removed 1 base at V and 5 bases at J, leaving 7 bases unmatched. DNA for the CDR3: TGTGCCAGCAGCTTAGGGGGGACAGGGCGCAAAGATACGCAGTATTTT. Residues: CASSLGGTGRKDTQYF.

This chain joins TRBV25-1 and TRBJ2-1; 7 positions agree with TRBD2. Germline CDR1 reads MGHDK; CDR2 reads SYGVNS. The V gene end was trimmed by 1 base and the J gene end by 3 bases; junction bases not matched to a gene: 6. CDR3 length: 16 residues. CDR3 sequence: CASSESVGGIYNEQFF. The DNA of the CDR3 is TGTGCCAGCAGTGAATCCGTCGGGGGGATCTACAATGAGCAGTTCTTC.

Details on this clone: An end of the junction does not agree with germline; a read error may underlie this. The rearrangement links TRBV6-6 to TRBJ1-2; 7 bases agree with TRBD1. The CDR3 covers 14 residues. CDR1 is MNHNY, CDR2 SVGAGI, per germline (reference sequence). Here the CDR3 reads CASSDSGQFYGYTF. The CDR3 DNA reads TGTGCCAGCAGTGACTCGGGACAGTTCTATGGCTACACCTTC.

This sequence joins TRBV7-2 and TRBJ2-5, with TRBD2 identical over 7 bases. After removal of 1 base from V and 1 base from J, the junction contained 6 bases not matched to a gene. CDR3 length: 16 amino acids. Germline V gives CDR1 SGHTA, CDR2 FQGNSA. In DNA, the CDR3 is TGTGCCAGCAGCTTAGATTTTACGGGAGGCCAAGAGACCCAGTACTTC. Translation: CASSLDFTGGQETQYF.

The V call is TRBV18, the J call TRBJ1-5, with TRBD1 matching 12 bases. Germline-derived CDR1 and CDR2 are KGHSH and LQKENI. V shed 6 bases, J shed 4 bases, and the junction held 4 bases outside the gene matches. The CDR3 extends over 15 amino acids. This CDR3 is CASSRGQGANQPQHF. In DNA form, the CDR3 reads TGTGCCAGCTCCCGGGGACAGGGGGCAAATCAGCCCCAGCATTTT. Together with reference TRBV18 and TRBJ1-5, the CDR3 gives the full variable domain: NAGVMQNPRHLVRRRGQEARLRCSPMKGHSHVYWYRQLPEEGLKFMVYLQKENIIDESGMPKERFSAEFPKEGPSILRIQQVVRGDSAAYFCASSRGQGANQPQHFGDGTRLSIL.

The rearrangement uses TRBV10-3 and TRBJ1-1, with a tentative D call TRBD1 (5 bases). V was clipped by 0 bases and J by 5 bases, with 10 bases between them. Germline lookup yields CDR1 ENHRY and CDR2 SYGVKD. CDR3 length: 14 residues. CDR3 protein: CAISESPGRTEAFF. CDR3 coding DNA: TGTGCCATCAGTGAGTCTCCAGGGCGGACTGAAGCTTTCTTT.

This clone was observed a handful of times. The rearrangement uses TRBV18 and TRBJ2-1; possible D gene TRBD2, 6 bases. CDR1 KGHSH and CDR2 LQKENI come from the germline V gene. The CDR3 covers 15 residues. V was clipped by 2 bases and J by 9 bases, with 17 bases between them. The CDR3 here is CASSPTGSIIGEQFF. The CDR3 DNA follows: TGTGCCAGCTCACCAACCGGGAGCATTATTGGTGAGCAGTTCTTC. Combining the CDR3 with reference TRBV18 and TRBJ2-1 gives the whole variable domain NAGVMQNPRHLVRRRGQEARLRCSPMKGHSHVYWYRQLPEEGLKFMVYLQKENIIDESGMPKERFSAEFPKEGPSILRIQQVVRGDSAAYFCASSPTGSIIGEQFFGPGTRLTVL.

The chain carries TRBV4-3 and TRBJ1-1; D might be TRBD1 (5 bases). This CDR3 has 15 residues. V gave up 0 bases and J gave up 1 base, with 9 bases separating them. From germline, CDR1 is LGHNA and CDR2 YSLEER. In DNA, the CDR3 is TGCGCCAGCAGCCAAGATACAGGCCGGAACACTGAAGCTTTCTTT. It is translated as CASSQDTGRNTEAFF.

The V call is TRBV27, the J call TRBJ2-7, with 7 bases that match TRBD2. CDR3 size: 16 residues. Germline CDR1 is MNHEY and CDR2 is SMNVEV (reference sequence). V lost 5 bases and J lost 1; bases outside the gene matches: 11. The CDR3 loop reads CASSPSSGVISYEQYF. The CDR3 nucleotides are TGTGCCAGCAGTCCATCTAGCGGAGTAATTTCCTACGAGCAGTACTTC.

This clone was counted a single time. In nucleotides, the CDR3 is TGTGCCAGTACCCCGGTTGGCACAGATACGCAGTATTTT. Protein: CASTPVGTDTQYF. The rearrangement joins TRBV19 to TRBJ2-3; D gene ambiguous. Germline V gene lookup returns CDR1 LNHDA and CDR2 SQIVND (reference sequence). V shed 7 bases and J shed 1 base, with 9 bases lying between them. The CDR3 runs to 13 residues.